This TCR beta chain was captured by sequencing in a study of OX40 agonist ivuxolimab in advanced cancers. This clone was counted once. Antigen: not known. Whole-study results and caveats: Dose levels from 0.1 to 3.0 mg/kg saw CD4+ and CD8+ blood T cells expand clonally by week 6.

Clones were read by immunoSEQ multiplex PCR, and TCRdb kept only the in-frame ones, dropping some. The table records 50,000 to 65,000 clones, over 80% of them present only once. The sequence derives from an adult with an advanced solid tumor such as melanoma, head and neck, liver or kidney cancer. The specimen comprised CD4+ or CD8+ T cells sorted from blood, sampled in a trial of the OX40 agonist ivuxolimab.

CDR3 protein: CASSLTGSEAFF. Here the CDR3 DNA reads TGCGCCAGCAGCTTGACAGGGTCTGAAGCTTTCTTT. This chain joins TRBV5-1 and TRBJ1-1, with a possible D match to TRBD1 (6 bases). Trimming shortened V by 1 base and J by 6 bases, and 7 bases separated the two germline ends. This CDR3 region has 12 residues. Germline values: CDR1 SGHRS, CDR2 YFSETQ. The whole variable domain, filled in from reference TRBV5-1 and TRBJ1-1, reads KAGVTQTPRYLIKTRGQQVTLSCSPISGHRSVSWYQQTPGQGLQFLFEYFSETQRNKGNFPGRFSGRQFSNSRSEMNVSTLELGDSALYLCASSLTGSEAFFGQGTRLTVV.